This entry is about one T cell receptor (beta chain). Original data processing: For nucleated cells, counts were estimated from reference gene primer amplification. TCRdb's table, derived via immunoSEQ multiplex PCR, lists solely in-frame clones and lacks some. V and J calls plus clone size are reproduced from that table; the DNA served to infer D and trimming. This repertoire shows about 320,000 clones, around 83% found once; its top ten account for approximately 1.3%. The source of the sample is a study of blood T cell repertoires in COVID-19. Study information: Both acute and convalescent COVID-19 samples were obtained from the United States, Italy and Spain. T cells, B-cell-depleted T cells, or PBMCs provided the cDNA or gDNA that served as material.

Sequenced sample: peripheral blood. The source is a woman between 45 and 65 years old with acute or convalescent COVID-19.

The CDR3 sequence is CAWSPLVGTANTEAFF. The CDR3 nucleotides are TGTGCCTGGAGCCCCCTGGTCGGGACAGCTAACACTGAAGCTTTCTTT. This chain uses TRBV30 with TRBJ1-1; 7 bases align to TRBD1. The V and J ends lost 3 bases and 2 bases, in that order; junction bases with no gene match: 12. Germline V gene lookup returns CDR1 GTSNPN and CDR2 SVGIG (reference sequence). CDR3 length: 16 residues.